This T cell receptor beta chain was sequenced for a study of PD-L1 blockade in urothelial cancer. Across the whole study: Intravenous atezolizumab, 1,200 mg every 3 weeks, was begun by patients in the mid-2010s. Most patients, about 85% of the 29, were males with bladder-origin cancer. Once treatment had started, blood was analyzed at 3 weeks (second dose) and again at 6 weeks. General study points: When pretreatment blood TCR clonality was below the median, it predicted better survival.

Some clones are missing from TCRdb's copy, which holds only in-frame ones; the method was immunoSEQ multiplex PCR. The profile covers 50,000 or so clones, with around 84% appearing a single time and around 22% taken by the ten largest. Losses at the gene ends were 1 base for V and 4 bases for J; bases not matched to a gene: 5. This CDR3 contains 15 residues. The germline V gene has CDR1 MGHRA and CDR2 YSYEKL. Stated time point: pretreatment peripheral blood. Points on this clone: Antigen specificity is unknown.

The sequence derives from a man in his sixties with urothelial cancer. The rearrangement joins TRBV4-1 to TRBJ1-2; the match to TRBD1 covers 8 bases. The material was PBMCs, obtained around atezolizumab (anti-PD-L1) treatment. This chain's CDR3 is CASSQAGGAGYGYTF. DNA for the CDR3: TGCGCCAGCAGCCAAGCAGGGGGCGCGGGCTATGGCTACACCTTC.